These T cell receptor beta chains were read from a single sample in a study of T cells in Graves' hyperthyroidism and ophthalmopathy. One entry per CDR3 protein results from TCRdb running MiXCR on the multiplex PCR reads. The sample carries around 350,000 distinct CDR3 sequences, approximately 15% recorded once. Sequencing input: blood. All receptors derive from a woman aged 25 to 39 with Graves' ophthalmopathy. The CDR3 runs from the conserved cysteine through the conserved F or W. The D gene is left open where the match is weak. Rows give clone size only sometimes, using once, few, many, or a class for an expanded clone.

cdr3_aa: CASILEETQYF
cdr3_nt: TGTGCCAGCATCCTCGAAGAGACCCAGTACTTC
clone_size: many
v_call: TRBV2
d_call: .
j_call: TRBJ2-5

cdr3_aa: CASSEEGTVAFF
cdr3_nt: TGTGCCAGCAGTGAAGAAGGAACCGTGGCTTTCTTT
clone_size: many
v_call: TRBV2
d_call: .
j_call: TRBJ1-1

cdr3_aa: CASRGGTSGGRYNEQFF
cdr3_nt: TGTGCCAGCCGGGGAGGGACTAGCGGGGGCCGCTACAATGAGCAGTTCTTC
clone_size: few
v_call: TRBV7-9
d_call: TRBD2
j_call: TRBJ2-1

cdr3_aa: CASSQDVSGKETQYF
cdr3_nt: TGCGCCAGCAGCCAAGATGTATCTGGAAAAGAGACCCAGTACTTC
clone_size: .
v_call: TRBV4-1
d_call: .
j_call: TRBJ2-5

cdr3_aa: CASSVYRNQPDTQYF
cdr3_nt: TGTGCCAGCAGCGTTTACAGGAACCAGCCAGATACGCAGTATTTT
clone_size: many
v_call: TRBV9
d_call: .
j_call: TRBJ2-3

cdr3_aa: CASSDRMRAFHEQYF
cdr3_nt: TGTGCCAGTAGCGACAGGATGAGGGCCTTCCACGAGCAGTACTTC
clone_size: few
v_call: TRBV19
d_call: .
j_call: TRBJ2-7

cdr3_aa: CASSLSRGDNLQETQYF
cdr3_nt: TGTGCCAGCAGTTTATCTCGGGGGGACAACCTCCAAGAGACCCAGTACTTC
clone_size: many
v_call: TRBV27
d_call: .
j_call: TRBJ2-5

cdr3_aa: CASSAADVNTEAFF
cdr3_nt: TGTGCCAGCAGCGCCGCGGACGTGAACACTGAAGCTTTCTTT
clone_size: .
v_call: TRBV9
d_call: .
j_call: TRBJ1-1

cdr3_aa: CASSQILAGGSYEQYF
cdr3_nt: TGCGCCAGCAGCCAAATACTAGCGGGGGGTTCCTACGAGCAGTACTTC
clone_size: few
v_call: TRBV4-1
d_call: TRBD2
j_call: TRBJ2-7

cdr3_aa: CASSLALSWGSGTEAFF
cdr3_nt: TGTGCCAGCAGCTTAGCTTTGTCATGGGGGAGTGGGACTGAAGCTTTCTTT
clone_size: many
v_call: TRBV7-2
d_call: .
j_call: TRBJ1-1

cdr3_aa: CASTRLAGRETQYF
cdr3_nt: TGTGCCAGCACCCGGCTAGCGGGGAGAGAGACCCAGTACTTC
clone_size: many
v_call: TRBV28
d_call: TRBD2
j_call: TRBJ2-5

cdr3_aa: CSWSEGQPNQPQHF
cdr3_nt: TGTAGCTGGAGCGAAGGACAGCCCAATCAGCCCCAGCATTTT
clone_size: .
v_call: TRBV30
d_call: .
j_call: TRBJ1-5

cdr3_aa: CASSLDAGGSWAGELFF
cdr3_nt: TGTGCCAGCAGCTTAGATGCTGGGGGGTCTTGGGCCGGGGAGCTGTTTTTT
clone_size: many
v_call: TRBV11-3
d_call: .
j_call: TRBJ2-2

cdr3_aa: CASSLAAPGGKETQYF
cdr3_nt: TGTGCCAGCAGCTTAGCCGCCCCGGGGGGGAAAGAGACCCAGTACTTC
clone_size: many
v_call: TRBV7-9
d_call: TRBD2
j_call: TRBJ2-5

cdr3_aa: CASSQTGHEQFF
cdr3_nt: TGTGCCAGCAGCCAAACAGGGCATGAGCAGTTCTTC
clone_size: many
v_call: TRBV11-1
d_call: .
j_call: TRBJ2-1

cdr3_aa: CASSLTWDPYEQYF
cdr3_nt: TGTGCCAGCAGCCTGACATGGGACCCCTACGAGCAGTACTTC
clone_size: few
v_call: TRBV5-8
d_call: .
j_call: TRBJ2-7

cdr3_aa: CASSLFTGGNQPQHF
cdr3_nt: TGTGCCAGCAGTTTATTCACGGGGGGAAATCAGCCCCAGCATTTT
clone_size: many
v_call: TRBV28
d_call: .
j_call: TRBJ1-5

cdr3_aa: CAWSYRNSPLHF
cdr3_nt: TGTGCCTGGAGTTACAGGAACTCACCCCTCCACTTT
clone_size: many
v_call: TRBV30
d_call: .
j_call: TRBJ1-6

cdr3_aa: CASSRTTGQINTEAFF
cdr3_nt: TGTGCCAGCAGCCGGACGACTGGACAGATAAACACTGAAGCTTTCTTT
clone_size: many
v_call: TRBV25-1
d_call: .
j_call: TRBJ1-1

cdr3_aa: CASSPGGSFSYEQYF
cdr3_nt: TGTGCCAGCTCACCAGGGGGTTCTTTCTCCTACGAGCAGTACTTC
clone_size: many
v_call: TRBV18
d_call: .
j_call: TRBJ2-7

cdr3_aa: CASNTFRSYNKQFF
cdr3_nt: TGTGCCAGCAACACCTTCAGGAGTTACAATAAGCAGTTCTTC
clone_size: .
v_call: TRBV28
d_call: .
j_call: TRBJ2-1

cdr3_aa: CASSGDNAPPQHF
cdr3_nt: TGTGCCAGCAGTGGGGATAATGCCCCGCCCCAGCATTTT
clone_size: many
v_call: TRBV2
d_call: .
j_call: TRBJ1-5

cdr3_aa: CASRSDGGMNTEAFF
cdr3_nt: TGTGCCAGCAGGTCGGACGGGGGCATGAACACTGAAGCTTTCTTT
clone_size: many
v_call: TRBV6-1
d_call: .
j_call: TRBJ1-1

cdr3_aa: CSVVTPRTVSTDTQYF
cdr3_nt: TGCAGCGTTGTCACCCCGCGGACGGTTAGCACAGATACGCAGTATTTT
clone_size: many
v_call: TRBV29-1
d_call: .
j_call: TRBJ2-3